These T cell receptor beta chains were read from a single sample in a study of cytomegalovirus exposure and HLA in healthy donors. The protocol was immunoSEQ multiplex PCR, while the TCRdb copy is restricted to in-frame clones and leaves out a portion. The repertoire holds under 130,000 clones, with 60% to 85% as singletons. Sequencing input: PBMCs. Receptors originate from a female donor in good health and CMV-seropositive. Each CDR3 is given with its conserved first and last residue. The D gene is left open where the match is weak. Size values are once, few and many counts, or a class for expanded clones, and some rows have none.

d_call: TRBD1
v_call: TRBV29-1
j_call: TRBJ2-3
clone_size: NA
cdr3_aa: CSVGGTGGTDTQYF
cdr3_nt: TGCAGCGTTGGGGGTACAGGGGGCACAGATACGCAGTATTTT

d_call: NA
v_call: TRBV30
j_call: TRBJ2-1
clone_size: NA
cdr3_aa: CAWRDSRSSYNEQFF
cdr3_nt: TGTGCCTGGAGGGACTCTCGGAGCTCCTACAATGAGCAGTTCTTC

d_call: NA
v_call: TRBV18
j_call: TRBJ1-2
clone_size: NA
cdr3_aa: CASSPRSSDGYTF
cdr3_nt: TGTGCCAGCTCACCCCGGAGCAGTGATGGCTACACCTTC

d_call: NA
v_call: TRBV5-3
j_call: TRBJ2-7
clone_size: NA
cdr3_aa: CARTNYEQYF
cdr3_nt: TGTGCCAGAACCAACTACGAGCAGTACTTC

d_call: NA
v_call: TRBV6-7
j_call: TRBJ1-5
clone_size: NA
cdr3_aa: CASSNTGYSNQPQHF
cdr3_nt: TGTGCCAGCAGTAACACAGGGTATAGCAATCAGCCCCAGCATTTT

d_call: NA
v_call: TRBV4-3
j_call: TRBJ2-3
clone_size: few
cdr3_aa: CASSQDKRTDTQYF
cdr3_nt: TGCGCCAGCAGCCAAGATAAGAGGACAGATACGCAGTATTTT

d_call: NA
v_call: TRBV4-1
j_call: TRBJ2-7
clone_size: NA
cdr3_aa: CASSPRQPRGYEQYF
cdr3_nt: TGCGCCAGCAGTCCCAGACAGCCCCGGGGGTACGAGCAGTACTTC

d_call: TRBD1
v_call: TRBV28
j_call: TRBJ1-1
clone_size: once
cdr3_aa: CASRPPPGQKNTEAFF
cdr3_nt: TGTGCCAGCAGGCCCCCTCCGGGACAGAAGAACACTGAAGCTTTCTTT

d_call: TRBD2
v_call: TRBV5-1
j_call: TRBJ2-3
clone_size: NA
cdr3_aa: CASSLGGLAISTDTQYF
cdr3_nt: TGCGCCAGCAGCTTGGGGGGACTAGCGATCAGCACAGATACGCAGTATTTT

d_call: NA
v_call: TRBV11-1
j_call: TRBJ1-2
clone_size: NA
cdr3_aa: CASSLETGYGYTF
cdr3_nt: TGTGCCAGCAGCTTAGAGACTGGCTATGGCTACACCTTC

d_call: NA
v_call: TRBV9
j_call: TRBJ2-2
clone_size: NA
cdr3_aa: CASSDPKGRAYTGELFF
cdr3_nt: TGTGCCAGCAGCGACCCGAAAGGCAGGGCTTACACCGGGGAGCTGTTTTTT

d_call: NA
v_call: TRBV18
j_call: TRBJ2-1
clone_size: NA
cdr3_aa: CASSLGEGVRQFF
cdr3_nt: TGTGCCAGCTCACTCGGTGAAGGGGTGAGGCAGTTCTTC

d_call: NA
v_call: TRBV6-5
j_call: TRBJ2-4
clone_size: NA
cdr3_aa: CASSYSRDTAKNIQYF
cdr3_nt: TGTGCCAGCAGTTACTCGAGGGACACAGCCAAAAACATTCAGTACTTC

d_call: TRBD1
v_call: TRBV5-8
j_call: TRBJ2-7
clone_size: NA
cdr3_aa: CASSLIDGQVSREQYF
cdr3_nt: TGTGCCAGCAGCTTGATTGATGGACAGGTGAGCCGTGAGCAGTACTTC

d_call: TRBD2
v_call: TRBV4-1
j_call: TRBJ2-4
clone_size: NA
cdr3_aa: CASSPRELAGGEGNIQYF
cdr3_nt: TGCGCCAGCAGCCCCCGGGAGCTAGCGGGAGGGGAGGGAAACATTCAGTACTTC

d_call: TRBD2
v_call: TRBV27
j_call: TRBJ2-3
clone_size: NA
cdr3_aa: CASRYNLAGGRDTQYF
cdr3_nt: TGTGCCAGCAGGTATAACCTAGCGGGGGGCCGGGATACGCAGTATTTT

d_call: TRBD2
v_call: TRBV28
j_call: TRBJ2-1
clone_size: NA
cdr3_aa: CATLDEREARNEQFF
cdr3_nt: TGTGCCACCCTCGACGAGCGGGAGGCGAGAAATGAGCAGTTCTTC

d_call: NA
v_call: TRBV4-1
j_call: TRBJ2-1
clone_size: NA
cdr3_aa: CASSQDFSYNEQFF
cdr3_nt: TGCGCCAGCAGCCAGGACTTCTCCTACAATGAGCAGTTCTTC

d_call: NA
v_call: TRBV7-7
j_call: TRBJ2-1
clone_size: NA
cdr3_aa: CASSLIQGHNEQFF
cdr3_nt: TGTGCTAGCAGCTTGATCCAGGGTCACAATGAGCAGTTCTTC